This T cell receptor (beta chain) was obtained from a study of blood T cell repertoires in COVID-19. Looking at the study overall: COVID-19 samples from acute and convalescent phases originated in the United States, Italy and Spain. PBMCs, B-cell-depleted T cells, or T cells were the source of the cDNA or gDNA that made up the material.

As originally analysed: Amplification of reference gene primers was used by the study to estimate nucleated cell counts. The method was immunoSEQ multiplex PCR; TCRdb's version includes in-frame clones alone and lacks a portion of them. That table furnishes V, J and clone size, whereas the DNA furnished D and trimming. The sample has tens of thousands of clones, about 94% seen once. Germline CDR1 SGHRS, CDR2 YFSETQ. This CDR3 has 14 amino acids. Trimming shortened V by 1 base and J by 6 bases, and 13 bases separated the two germline ends. The sequence came from a human donor with active COVID-19. The donor label of this sample is uncertain. Sequences were obtained from peripheral blood. The chain combines TRBV5-1 with TRBJ1-2; D is ambiguous. The CDR3: CASSLLSAEDGYTF. The DNA for the CDR3 is TGCGCCAGCAGCTTGCTATCAGCCGAGGATGGCTACACCTTC. Drawing the rest from reference TRBV5-1 and TRBJ1-2, the complete variable domain is KAGVTQTPRYLIKTRGQQVTLSCSPISGHRSVSWYQQTPGQGLQFLFEYFSETQRNKGNFPGRFSGRQFSNSRSEMNVSTLELGDSALYLCASSLLSAEDGYTFGSGTRLTVV.